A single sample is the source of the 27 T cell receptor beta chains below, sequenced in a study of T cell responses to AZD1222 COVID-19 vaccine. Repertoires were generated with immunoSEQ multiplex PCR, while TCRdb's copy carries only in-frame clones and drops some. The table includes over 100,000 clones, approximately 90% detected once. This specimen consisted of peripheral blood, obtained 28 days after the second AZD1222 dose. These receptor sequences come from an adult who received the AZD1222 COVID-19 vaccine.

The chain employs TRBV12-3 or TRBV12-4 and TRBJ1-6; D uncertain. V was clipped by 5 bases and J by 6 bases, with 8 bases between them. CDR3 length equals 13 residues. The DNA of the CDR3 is TGTGCCAGCAGTACGGACCTTAATTCACCCCTCCACTTT. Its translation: CASSTDLNSPLHF.

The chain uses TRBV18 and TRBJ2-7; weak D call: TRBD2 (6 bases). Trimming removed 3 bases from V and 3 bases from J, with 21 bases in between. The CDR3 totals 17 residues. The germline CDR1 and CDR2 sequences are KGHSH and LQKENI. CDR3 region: CASSPPLVRGSNYEQYF. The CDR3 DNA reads TGTGCCAGCTCACCCCCACTGGTCCGGGGGTCCAACTACGAGCAGTACTTC. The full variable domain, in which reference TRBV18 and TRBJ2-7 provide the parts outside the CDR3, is NAGVMQNPRHLVRRRGQEARLRCSPMKGHSHVYWYRQLPEEGLKFMVYLQKENIIDESGMPKERFSAEFPKEGPSILRIQQVVRGDSAAYFCASSPPLVRGSNYEQYFGPGTRLTVT.

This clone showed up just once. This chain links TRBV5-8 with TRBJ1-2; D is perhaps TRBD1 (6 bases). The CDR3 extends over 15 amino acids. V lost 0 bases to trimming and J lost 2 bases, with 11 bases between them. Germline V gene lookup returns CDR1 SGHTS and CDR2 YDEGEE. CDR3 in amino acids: CASSLGPGANYGYTF. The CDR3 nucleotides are TGTGCCAGCAGCTTGGGGCCAGGGGCGAACTATGGCTACACCTTC. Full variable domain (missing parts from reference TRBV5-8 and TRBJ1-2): EAGVTQSPTHLIKTRGQQATLRCSPISGHTSVYWYQQALGLGLQFLLWYDEGEERNRGNFPPRFSGRQFPNYSSELNVNALELEDSALYLCASSLGPGANYGYTFGSGTRLTVV.

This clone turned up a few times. The CDR3 bases are TGTGCCAGCGCCAAAGGGGCGGTTAATGAAAAACTGTTTTTT. Residues: CASAKGAVNEKLFF. V gene TRBV18 combines with J gene TRBJ1-4; a possible D gene is TRBD1 (5 bases). The germline V and J ends were trimmed by 8 bases and 4 bases, with 14 bases remaining between them. The germline gives CDR1 KGHSH, CDR2 LQKENI. The CDR3 extends over 14 amino acids.

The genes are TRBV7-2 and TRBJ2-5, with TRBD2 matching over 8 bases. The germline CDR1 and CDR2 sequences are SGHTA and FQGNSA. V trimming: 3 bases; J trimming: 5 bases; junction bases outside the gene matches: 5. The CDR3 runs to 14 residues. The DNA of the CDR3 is TGTGCCAGCAGCTTTGCGGGGGGCGGGGAGACCCAGTACTTC. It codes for CASSFAGGGETQYF.

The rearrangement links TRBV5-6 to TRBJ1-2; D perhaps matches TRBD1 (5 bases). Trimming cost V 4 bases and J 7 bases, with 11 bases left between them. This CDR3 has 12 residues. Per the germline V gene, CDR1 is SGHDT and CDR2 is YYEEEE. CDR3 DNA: TGTGCCAGCAGCCCCGGGGCAGTTGGCTACACCTTC. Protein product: CASSPGAVGYTF.

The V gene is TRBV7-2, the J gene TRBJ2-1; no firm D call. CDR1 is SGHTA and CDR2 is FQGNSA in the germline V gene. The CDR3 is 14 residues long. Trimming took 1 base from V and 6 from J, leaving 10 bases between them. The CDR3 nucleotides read TGTGCCAGCAGCTTAGTCGTCCAGACCAATGAGCAGTTCTTC. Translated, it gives CASSLVVQTNEQFF.

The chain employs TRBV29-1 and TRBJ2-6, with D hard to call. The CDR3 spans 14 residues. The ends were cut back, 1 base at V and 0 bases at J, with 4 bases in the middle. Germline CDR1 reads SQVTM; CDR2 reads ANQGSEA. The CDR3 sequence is CSVEGGSGANVLTF. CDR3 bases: TGCAGCGTTGAAGGGGGCTCTGGGGCCAACGTCCTGACTTTC. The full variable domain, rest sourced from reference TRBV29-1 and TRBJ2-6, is SAVISQKPSRDICQRGTSLTIQCQVDSQVTMMFWYRQQPGQSLTLIATANQGSEATYESGFVIDKFPISRPNLTFSTLTVSNMSPEDSSIYLCSVEGGSGANVLTFGAGSRLTVL.

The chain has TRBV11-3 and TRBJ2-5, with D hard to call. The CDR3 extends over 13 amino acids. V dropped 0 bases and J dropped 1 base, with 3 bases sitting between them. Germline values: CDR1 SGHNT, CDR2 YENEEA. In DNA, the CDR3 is TGTGCCAGCAGCTTAGACTCCCAAGAGACCCAGTACTTC. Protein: CASSLDSQETQYF.

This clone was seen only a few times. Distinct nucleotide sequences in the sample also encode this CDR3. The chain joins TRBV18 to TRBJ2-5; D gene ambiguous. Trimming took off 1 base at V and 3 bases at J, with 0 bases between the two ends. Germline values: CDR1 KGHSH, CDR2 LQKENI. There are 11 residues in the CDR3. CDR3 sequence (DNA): TGTGCCAGCTCACCACAAGAGACCCAGTACTTC. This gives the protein CASSPQETQYF.

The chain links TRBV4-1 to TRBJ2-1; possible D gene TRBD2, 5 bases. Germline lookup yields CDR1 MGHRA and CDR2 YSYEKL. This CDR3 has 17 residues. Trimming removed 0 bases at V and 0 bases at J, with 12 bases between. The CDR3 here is CASSQDGPGDSYNEQFF. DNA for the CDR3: TGCGCCAGCAGCCAAGATGGGCCCGGGGACTCCTACAATGAGCAGTTCTTC.

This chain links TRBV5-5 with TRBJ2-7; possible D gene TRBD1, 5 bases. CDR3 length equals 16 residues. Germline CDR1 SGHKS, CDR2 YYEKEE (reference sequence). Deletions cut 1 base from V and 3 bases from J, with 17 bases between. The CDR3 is CASSLYGQGILYEQYF. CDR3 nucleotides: TGTGCCAGCAGCTTGTATGGGCAGGGAATTCTCTACGAGCAGTACTTC.

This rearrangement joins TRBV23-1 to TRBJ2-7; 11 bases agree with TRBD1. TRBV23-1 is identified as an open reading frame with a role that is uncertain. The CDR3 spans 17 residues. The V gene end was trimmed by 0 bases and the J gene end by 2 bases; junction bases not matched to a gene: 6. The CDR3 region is CASSQSRWDRGAYEQYF. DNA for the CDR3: TGCGCCAGCAGTCAATCGAGATGGGACAGGGGGGCCTACGAGCAGTACTTC.

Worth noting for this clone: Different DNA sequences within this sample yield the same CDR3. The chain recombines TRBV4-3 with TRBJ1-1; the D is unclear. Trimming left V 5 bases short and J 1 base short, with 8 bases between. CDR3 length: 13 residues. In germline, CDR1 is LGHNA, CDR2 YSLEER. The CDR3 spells CASSYRRNTEAFF. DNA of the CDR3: TGCGCCAGCAGCTACCGTAGGAACACTGAAGCTTTCTTT.

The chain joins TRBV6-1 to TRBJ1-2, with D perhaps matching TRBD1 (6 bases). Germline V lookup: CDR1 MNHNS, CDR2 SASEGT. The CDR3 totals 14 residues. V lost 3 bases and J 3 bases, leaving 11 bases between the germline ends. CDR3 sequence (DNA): TGTGCCAGCAGTGAGGGACAACGTCACTATGGCTACACCTTC. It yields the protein CASSEGQRHYGYTF.

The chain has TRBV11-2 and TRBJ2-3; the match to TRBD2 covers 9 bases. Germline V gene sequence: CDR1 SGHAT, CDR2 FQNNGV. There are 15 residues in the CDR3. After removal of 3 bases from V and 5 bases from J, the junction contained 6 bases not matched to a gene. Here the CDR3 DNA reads TGTGCCAGCAGCTTTCCGGGACTAGCCGTAGATACGCAGTATTTT. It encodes CASSFPGLAVDTQYF. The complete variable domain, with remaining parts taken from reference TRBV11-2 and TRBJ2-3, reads EAGVAQSPRYKIIEKRQSVAFWCNPISGHATLYWYQQILGQGPKLLIQFQNNGVVDDSQLPKDRFSAERLKGVDSTLKIQPAKLEDSAVYLCASSFPGLAVDTQYFGPGTRLTVL.

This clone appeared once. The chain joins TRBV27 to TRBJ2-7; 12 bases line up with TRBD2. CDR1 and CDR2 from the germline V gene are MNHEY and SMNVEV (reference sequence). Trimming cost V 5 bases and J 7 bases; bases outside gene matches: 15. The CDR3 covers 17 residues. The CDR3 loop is CASSKGPSGGAQREQYF. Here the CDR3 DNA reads TGTGCCAGCAGTAAAGGGCCTAGCGGGGGGGCCCAGCGGGAGCAGTACTTC.

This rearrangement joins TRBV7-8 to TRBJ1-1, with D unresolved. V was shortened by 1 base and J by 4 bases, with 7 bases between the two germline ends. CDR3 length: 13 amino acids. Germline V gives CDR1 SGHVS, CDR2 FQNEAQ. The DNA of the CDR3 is TGTGCCAGCAGCTTAGTGGGTAGCACTGAAGCTTTCTTT. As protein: CASSLVGSTEAFF.

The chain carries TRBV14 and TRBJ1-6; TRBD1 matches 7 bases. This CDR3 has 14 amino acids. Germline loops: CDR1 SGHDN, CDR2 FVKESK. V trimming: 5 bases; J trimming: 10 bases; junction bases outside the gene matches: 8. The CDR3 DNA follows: TGTGCCAGCAGCGCTGAAGGGGGCCGATCACCCCTCCACTTT. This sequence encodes CASSAEGGRSPLHF.

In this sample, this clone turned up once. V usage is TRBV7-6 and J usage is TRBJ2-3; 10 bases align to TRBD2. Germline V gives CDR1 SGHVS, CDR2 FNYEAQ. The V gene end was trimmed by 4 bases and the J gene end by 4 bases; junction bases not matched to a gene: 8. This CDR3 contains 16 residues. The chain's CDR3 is CASSSTSGVPADTQYF. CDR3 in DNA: TGTGCCAGCAGCTCAACTAGCGGGGTCCCCGCAGATACGCAGTATTTT.

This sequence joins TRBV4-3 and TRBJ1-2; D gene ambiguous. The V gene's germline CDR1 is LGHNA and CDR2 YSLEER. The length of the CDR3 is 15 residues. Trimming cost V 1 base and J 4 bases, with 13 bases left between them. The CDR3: CASSQVDGGSYGYTF. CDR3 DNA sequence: TGCGCCAGCAGCCAAGTCGACGGTGGGTCCTATGGCTACACCTTC.

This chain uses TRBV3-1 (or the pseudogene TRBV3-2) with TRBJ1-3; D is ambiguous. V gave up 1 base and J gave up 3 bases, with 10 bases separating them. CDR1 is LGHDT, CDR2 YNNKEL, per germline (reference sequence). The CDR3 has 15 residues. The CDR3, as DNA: TGTGCCAGCAGCCAAGGGGGATTGGGTGGAAACACCATATATTTT. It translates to CASSQGGLGGNTIYF.

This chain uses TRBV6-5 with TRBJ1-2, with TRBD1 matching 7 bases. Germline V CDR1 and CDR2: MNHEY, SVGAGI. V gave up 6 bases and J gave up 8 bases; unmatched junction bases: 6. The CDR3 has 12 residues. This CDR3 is CASRTTGQGYTF. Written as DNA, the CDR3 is TGTGCCAGCAGAACGACAGGGCAGGGCTACACCTTC.

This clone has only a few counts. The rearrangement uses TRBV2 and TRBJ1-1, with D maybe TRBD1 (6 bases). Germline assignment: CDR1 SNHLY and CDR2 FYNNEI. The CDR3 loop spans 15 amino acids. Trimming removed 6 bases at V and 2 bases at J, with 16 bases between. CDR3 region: CASRDPGTSNTEAFF. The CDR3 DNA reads TGTGCCAGCAGGGACCCTGGGACATCTAACACTGAAGCTTTCTTT.

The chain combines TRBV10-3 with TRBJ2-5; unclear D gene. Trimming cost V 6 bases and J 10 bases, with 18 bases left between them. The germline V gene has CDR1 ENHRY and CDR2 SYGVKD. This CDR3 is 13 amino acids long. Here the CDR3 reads CAISNPPTVYQYF. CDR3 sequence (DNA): TGTGCCATCAGCAACCCCCCGACCGTCTACCAGTACTTC.

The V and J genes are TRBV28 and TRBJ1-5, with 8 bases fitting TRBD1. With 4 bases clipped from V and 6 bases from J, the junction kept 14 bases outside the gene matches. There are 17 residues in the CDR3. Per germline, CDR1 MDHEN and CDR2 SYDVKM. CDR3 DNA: TGTGCCAGCAGTTCGCAGACAGGGGAAACACAAGGTCAGCCCCAGCATTTT. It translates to CASSSQTGETQGQPQHF.

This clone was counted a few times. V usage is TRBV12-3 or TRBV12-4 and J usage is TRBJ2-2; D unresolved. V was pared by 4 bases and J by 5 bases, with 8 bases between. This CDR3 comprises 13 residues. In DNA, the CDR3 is TGTGCCAGCAGTTCCGGACGGACCGGGGAGCTGTTTTTT. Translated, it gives CASSSGRTGELFF.